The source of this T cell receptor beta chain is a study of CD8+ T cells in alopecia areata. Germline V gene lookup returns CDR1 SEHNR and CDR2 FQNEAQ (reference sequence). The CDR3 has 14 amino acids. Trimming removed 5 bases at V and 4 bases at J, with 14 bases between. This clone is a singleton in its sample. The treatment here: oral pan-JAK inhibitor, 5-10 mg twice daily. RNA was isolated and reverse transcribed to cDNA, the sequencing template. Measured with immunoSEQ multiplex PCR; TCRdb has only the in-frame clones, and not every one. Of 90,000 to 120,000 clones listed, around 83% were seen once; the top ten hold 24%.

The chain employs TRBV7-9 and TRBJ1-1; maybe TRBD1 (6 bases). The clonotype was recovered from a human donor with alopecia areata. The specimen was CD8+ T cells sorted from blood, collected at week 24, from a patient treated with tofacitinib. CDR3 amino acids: CASSPRDRSTEAFF. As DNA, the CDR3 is TGTGCCAGCAGCCCACGAGACAGGAGCACTGAAGCTTTCTTT.